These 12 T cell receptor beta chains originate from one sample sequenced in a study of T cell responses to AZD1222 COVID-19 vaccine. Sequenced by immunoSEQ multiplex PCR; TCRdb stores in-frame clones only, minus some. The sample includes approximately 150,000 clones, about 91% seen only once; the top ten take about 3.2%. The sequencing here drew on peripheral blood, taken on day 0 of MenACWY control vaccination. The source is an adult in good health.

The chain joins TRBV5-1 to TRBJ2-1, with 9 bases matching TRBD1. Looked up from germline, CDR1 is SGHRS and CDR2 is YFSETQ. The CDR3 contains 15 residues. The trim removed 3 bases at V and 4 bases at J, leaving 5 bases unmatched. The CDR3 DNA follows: TGCGCCAGCAGCTCCGGGACAGGGCTGTACAATGAGCAGTTCTTC. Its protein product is CASSSGTGLYNEQFF.

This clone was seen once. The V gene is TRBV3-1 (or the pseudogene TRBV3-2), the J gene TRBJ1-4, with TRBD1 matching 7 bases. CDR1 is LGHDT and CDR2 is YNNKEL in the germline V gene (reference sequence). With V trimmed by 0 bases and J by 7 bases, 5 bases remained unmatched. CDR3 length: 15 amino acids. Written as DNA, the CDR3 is TGTGCCAGCAGCCAAGAGGGGACAGAGGGTGAAAAACTGTTTTTT. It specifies CASSQEGTEGEKLFF.

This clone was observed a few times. The CDR3 coding sequence is TGTGCCAGCAGCTTAGAAGGGTTCGTCACTGAAGCTTTCTTT. It encodes CASSLEGFVTEAFF. The chain is built from TRBV7-3 and TRBJ1-1; no clear D. V gave up 2 bases and J gave up 4 bases, with 11 bases separating them. Per germline, CDR1 SGHTA and CDR2 FQGTGA. The CDR3 is 14 residues long.

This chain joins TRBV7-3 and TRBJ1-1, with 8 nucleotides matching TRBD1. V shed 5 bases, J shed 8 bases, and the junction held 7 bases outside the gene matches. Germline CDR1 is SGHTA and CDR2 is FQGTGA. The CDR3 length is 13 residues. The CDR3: CASSADRVGEAFF. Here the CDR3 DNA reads TGTGCCAGCAGCGCGGACAGGGTTGGGGAAGCTTTCTTT.

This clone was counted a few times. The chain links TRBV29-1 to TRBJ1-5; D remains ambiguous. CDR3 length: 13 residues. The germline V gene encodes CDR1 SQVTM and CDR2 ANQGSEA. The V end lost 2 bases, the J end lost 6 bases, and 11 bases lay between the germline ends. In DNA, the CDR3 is TGCAGCGTTGAAAAAGGCGTAGGTCAGCCCCAGCATTTT. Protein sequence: CSVEKGVGQPQHF.

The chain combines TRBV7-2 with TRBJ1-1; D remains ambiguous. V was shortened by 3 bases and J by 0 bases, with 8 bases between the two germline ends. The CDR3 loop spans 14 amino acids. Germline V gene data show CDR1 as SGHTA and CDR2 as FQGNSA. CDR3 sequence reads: CASSFRTVNTEAFF. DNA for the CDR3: TGTGCCAGCAGCTTTCGCACGGTGAACACTGAAGCTTTCTTT.

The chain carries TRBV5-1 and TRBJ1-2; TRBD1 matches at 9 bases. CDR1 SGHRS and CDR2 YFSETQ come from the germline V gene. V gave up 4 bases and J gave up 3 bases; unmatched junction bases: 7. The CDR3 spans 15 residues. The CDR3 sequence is CASSVTGGADYGYTF. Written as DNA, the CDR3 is TGCGCCAGCAGCGTAACAGGGGGCGCGGACTATGGCTACACCTTC.

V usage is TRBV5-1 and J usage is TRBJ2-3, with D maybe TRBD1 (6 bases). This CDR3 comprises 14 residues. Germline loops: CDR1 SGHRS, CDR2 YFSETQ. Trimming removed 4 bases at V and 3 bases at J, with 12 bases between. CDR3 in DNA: TGCGCCAGCAGCCCGGCACAGGGTACAGATACGCAGTATTTT. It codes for CASSPAQGTDTQYF.

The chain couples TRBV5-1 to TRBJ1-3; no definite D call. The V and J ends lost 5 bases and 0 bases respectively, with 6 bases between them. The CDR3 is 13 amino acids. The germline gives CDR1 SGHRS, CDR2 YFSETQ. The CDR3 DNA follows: TGCGCCAGCAGGAGTTTCTCTGGAAACACCATATATTTT. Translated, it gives CASRSFSGNTIYF.

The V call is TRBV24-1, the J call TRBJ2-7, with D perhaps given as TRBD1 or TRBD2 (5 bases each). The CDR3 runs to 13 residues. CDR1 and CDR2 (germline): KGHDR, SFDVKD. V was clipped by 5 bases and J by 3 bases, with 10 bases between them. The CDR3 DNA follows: TGTGCCACCAGTGGGGGACGGGACTACGAGCAGTACTTC. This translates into CATSGGRDYEQYF.

CDR3 nucleotides: TGTGCCAGCATCAGCCAGGGAGTCGCCGGTTATGGCTACACCTTC. Protein sequence: CASISQGVAGYGYTF. This chain links TRBV5-8 with TRBJ1-2; D perhaps matches TRBD1 (5 bases). There are 15 residues in the CDR3. V gave up 6 bases and J gave up 5 bases, with 20 bases separating them. Germline values: CDR1 SGHTS, CDR2 YDEGEE.

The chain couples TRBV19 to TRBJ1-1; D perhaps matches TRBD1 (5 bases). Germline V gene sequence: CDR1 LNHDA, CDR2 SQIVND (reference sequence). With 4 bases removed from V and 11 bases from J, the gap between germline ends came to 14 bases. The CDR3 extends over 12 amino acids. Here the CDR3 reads CASSRTRDRAFF. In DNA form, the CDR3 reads TGTGCCAGTAGTAGAACCCGGGACCGGGCTTTCTTT.